Only a few counts were recorded for the clone carrying this TCR beta chain. The data belong to a study of blood T cell repertoires in COVID-19. Across the study: Italy, Spain and the United States were the sources of the convalescent and acute COVID-19 samples. In each case, the material was cDNA or gDNA derived from T cells, B-cell-depleted T cells, or PBMCs.

Per the study methods: Amplification of reference gene primers was used by the study to estimate nucleated cell counts. Some clones are missing from TCRdb's copy, which holds only in-frame ones; the method was immunoSEQ multiplex PCR. That table is the source of V, J and clone size, and D and trimming were worked out from the DNA. The table shows about 80,000 clones, with 65% to 85% occurring only once. The clonotype was recovered from a man aged 65 to 85 with active or convalescent COVID-19. Sequencing input: peripheral blood.

The CDR3 reads CASSLSGDRAGNTIYF. CDR3 nucleotide sequence: TGTGCCAGCAGTTTAAGCGGGGACAGGGCTGGAAACACCATATATTTT. The chain recombines TRBV28 with TRBJ1-3; 9 bases align to TRBD1. CDR1 MDHEN and CDR2 SYDVKM come from the germline V gene. V was pared by 2 bases and J by 2 bases, with 4 bases of the junction left unmatched. The length of the CDR3 is 16 residues.